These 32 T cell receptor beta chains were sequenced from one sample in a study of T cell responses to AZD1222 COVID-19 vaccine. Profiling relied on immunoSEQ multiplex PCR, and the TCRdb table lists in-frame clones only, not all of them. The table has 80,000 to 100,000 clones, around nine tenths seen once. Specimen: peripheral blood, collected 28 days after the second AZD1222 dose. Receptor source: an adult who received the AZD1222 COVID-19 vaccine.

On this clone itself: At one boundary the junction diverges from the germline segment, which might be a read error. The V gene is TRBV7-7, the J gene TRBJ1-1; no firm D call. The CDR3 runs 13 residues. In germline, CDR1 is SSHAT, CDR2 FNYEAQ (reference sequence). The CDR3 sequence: CASSLDGRTEAFF. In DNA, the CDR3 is TGTGCTAGCAGCCTGGACGGGAGAACTGAAGCTTTCTTT.

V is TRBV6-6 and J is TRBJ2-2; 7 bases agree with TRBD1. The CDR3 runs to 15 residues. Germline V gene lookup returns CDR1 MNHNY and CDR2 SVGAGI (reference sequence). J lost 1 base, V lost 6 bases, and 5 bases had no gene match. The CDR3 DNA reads TGTGCCAGCAGCCTGGGACAGCTGAACACCGGGGAGCTGTTTTTT. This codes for CASSLGQLNTGELFF.

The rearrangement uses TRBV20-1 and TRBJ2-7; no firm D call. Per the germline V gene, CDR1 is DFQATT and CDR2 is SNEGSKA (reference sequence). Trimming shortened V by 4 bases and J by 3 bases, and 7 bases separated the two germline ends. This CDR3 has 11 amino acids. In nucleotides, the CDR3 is TGCAGTGCTACGACCCTCTACGAGCAGTACTTC. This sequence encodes CSATTLYEQYF.

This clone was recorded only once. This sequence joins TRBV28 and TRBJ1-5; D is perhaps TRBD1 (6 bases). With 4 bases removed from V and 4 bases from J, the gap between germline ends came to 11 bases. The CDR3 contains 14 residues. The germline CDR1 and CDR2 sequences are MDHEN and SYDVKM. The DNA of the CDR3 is TGTGCCAGCAGTTCCACGCAGGGGAATCAGCCCCAGCATTTT. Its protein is CASSSTQGNQPQHF.

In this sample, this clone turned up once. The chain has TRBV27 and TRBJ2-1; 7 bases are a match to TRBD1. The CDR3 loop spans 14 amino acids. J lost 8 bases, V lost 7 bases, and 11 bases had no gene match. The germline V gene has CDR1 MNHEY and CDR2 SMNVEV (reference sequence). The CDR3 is CASKRDRGLDEQFF. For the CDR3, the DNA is TGTGCCAGCAAAAGGGACAGAGGATTAGATGAGCAGTTCTTC.

The CDR3 DNA follows: TGTGCCAGCAGCTTAGAGGGTGCGTCACCCCTCCACTTT. Protein product: CASSLEGASPLHF. The V call is TRBV7-3, the J call TRBJ1-6; D is uncertain. Germline CDR1 and CDR2: SGHTA and FQGTGA. The CDR3 covers 13 residues. V was cut by 2 bases and J by 10 bases, with 9 bases left in between.

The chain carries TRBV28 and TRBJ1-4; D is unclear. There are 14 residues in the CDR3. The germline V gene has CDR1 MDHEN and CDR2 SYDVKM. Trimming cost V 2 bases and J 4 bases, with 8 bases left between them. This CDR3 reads CASSLVEYNEKLFF. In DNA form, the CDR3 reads TGTGCCAGCAGTTTAGTAGAATATAATGAAAAACTGTTTTTT.

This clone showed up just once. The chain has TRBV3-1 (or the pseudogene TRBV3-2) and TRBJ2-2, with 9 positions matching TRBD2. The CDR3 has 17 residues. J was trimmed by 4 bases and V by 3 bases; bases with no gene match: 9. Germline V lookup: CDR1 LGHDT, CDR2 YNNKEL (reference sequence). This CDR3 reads CASSQTGLAIGTGELFF. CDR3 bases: TGTGCCAGCAGCCAGACGGGACTAGCAATTGGCACCGGGGAGCTGTTTTTT.

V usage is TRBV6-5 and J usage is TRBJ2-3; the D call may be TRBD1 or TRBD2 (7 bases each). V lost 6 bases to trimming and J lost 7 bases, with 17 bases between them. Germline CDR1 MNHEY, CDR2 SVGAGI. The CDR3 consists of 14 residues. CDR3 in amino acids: CASRGFRGGYTQYF. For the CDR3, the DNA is TGTGCCAGCAGAGGTTTCAGGGGGGGTTATACGCAGTATTTT.

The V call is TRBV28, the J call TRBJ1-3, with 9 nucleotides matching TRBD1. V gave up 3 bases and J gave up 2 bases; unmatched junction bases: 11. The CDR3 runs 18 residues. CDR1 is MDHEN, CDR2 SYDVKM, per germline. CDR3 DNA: TGTGCCAGCAGTTTTGGAACCGGGACAGGGTTCGCTGGAAACACCATATATTTT. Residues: CASSFGTGTGFAGNTIYF.

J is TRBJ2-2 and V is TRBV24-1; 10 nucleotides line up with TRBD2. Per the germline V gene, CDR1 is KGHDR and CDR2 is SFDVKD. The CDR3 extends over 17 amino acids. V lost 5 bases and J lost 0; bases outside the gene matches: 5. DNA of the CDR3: TGTGCCACCAGTGGGTCTAGCGGGGGACCGAACACCGGGGAGCTGTTTTTT. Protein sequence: CATSGSSGGPNTGELFF.

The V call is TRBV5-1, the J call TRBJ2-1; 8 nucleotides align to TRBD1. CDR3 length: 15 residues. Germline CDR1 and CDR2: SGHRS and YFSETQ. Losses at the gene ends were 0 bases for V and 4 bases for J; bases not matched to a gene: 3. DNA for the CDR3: TGCGCCAGCAGCTTGGTACAGGGGGGATACAATGAGCAGTTCTTC. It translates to CASSLVQGGYNEQFF.

DNA of the CDR3: TGTGCCATCAGTGAAGACAGCTTACAAGAGACCCAGTACTTC. This translates into CAISEDSLQETQYF. This chain connects TRBV10-3 to TRBJ2-5; TRBD1 is a possible D gene (5 bases). The CDR3 is made up of 14 amino acids. From germline, CDR1 is ENHRY and CDR2 SYGVKD. V gave up 3 bases and J gave up 2 bases, with 10 bases separating them.

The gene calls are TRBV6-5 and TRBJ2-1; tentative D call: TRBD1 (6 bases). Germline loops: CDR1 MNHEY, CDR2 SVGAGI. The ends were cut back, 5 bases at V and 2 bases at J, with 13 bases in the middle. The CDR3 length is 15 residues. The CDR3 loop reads CASSTGQWAYNEQFF. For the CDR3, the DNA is TGTGCCAGCAGTACCGGACAGTGGGCCTACAATGAGCAGTTCTTC.

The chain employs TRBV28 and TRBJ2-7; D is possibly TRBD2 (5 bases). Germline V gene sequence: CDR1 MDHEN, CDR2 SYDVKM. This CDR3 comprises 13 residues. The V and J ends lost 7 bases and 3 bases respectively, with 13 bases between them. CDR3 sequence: CASIGLPGYEQYF. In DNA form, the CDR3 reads TGTGCCAGCATTGGACTCCCTGGCTACGAGCAGTACTTC.

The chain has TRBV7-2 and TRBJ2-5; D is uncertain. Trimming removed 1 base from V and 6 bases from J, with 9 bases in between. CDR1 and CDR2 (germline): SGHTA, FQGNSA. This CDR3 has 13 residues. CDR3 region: CASSLDSIQTQYF. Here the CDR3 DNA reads TGTGCCAGCAGCTTAGACTCGATACAGACCCAGTACTTC.

The CDR3 loop reads CASSLGGEAFF. The CDR3 DNA reads as TGTGCCAGCAGCTTGGGGGGTGAAGCTTTCTTT. The V and J genes are TRBV5-4 and TRBJ1-1; D remains unclear. V lost 0 bases, J lost 7 bases, and 4 bases lay in between. From germline, CDR1 is SGHNT and CDR2 YYREEE (reference sequence). The CDR3 totals 11 residues.

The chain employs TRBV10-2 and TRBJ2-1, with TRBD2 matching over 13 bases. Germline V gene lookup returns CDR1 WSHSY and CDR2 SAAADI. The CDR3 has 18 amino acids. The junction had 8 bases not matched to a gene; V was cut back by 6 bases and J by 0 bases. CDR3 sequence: CASSPGTSGTRSYNEQFF. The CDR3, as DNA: TGCGCCAGCAGCCCCGGGACTAGCGGGACCCGCTCCTACAATGAGCAGTTCTTC.

The CDR3 coding sequence is TGTGCCAGCCTGCGGGACGACCCTTCACCCCTCCACTTT. It encodes CASLRDDPSPLHF. The rearrangement links TRBV2 to TRBJ1-6; D is perhaps TRBD1 (5 bases). Germline lookup yields CDR1 SNHLY and CDR2 FYNNEI. The CDR3 contains 13 residues. Trimming removed 8 bases from V and 9 bases from J, with 14 bases in between.

The CDR3 bases are TGTGCCAGCAGCTCCCTAGCGGGGACCCCAGTATCCTACGAGCAGTACTTC. Amino acids: CASSSLAGTPVSYEQYF. The chain couples TRBV7-2 to TRBJ2-7; 9 bases match TRBD2. The germline V gene has CDR1 SGHTA and CDR2 FQGNSA. J was trimmed by 1 base and V by 4 bases; bases with no gene match: 11. There are 17 residues in the CDR3.

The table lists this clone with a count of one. The CDR3 bases are TGTGCCAGCTCACCACGAGGGGCAGGCGAGACCGGGGAGCTGTTTTTT. The encoded protein is CASSPRGAGETGELFF. The gene calls are TRBV18 and TRBJ2-2; D may match TRBD1 or TRBD2 (5 bases each). V lost 1 base and J lost 5, with 14 bases in between. The CDR3 consists of 16 residues. The germline V gene has CDR1 KGHSH and CDR2 LQKENI.

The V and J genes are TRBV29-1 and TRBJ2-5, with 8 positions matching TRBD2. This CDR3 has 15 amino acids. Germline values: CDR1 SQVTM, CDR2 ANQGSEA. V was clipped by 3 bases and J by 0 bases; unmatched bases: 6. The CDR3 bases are TGCAGCGTTGACGGTGTAGCGGGGTACCAAGAGACCCAGTACTTC. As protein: CSVDGVAGYQETQYF.

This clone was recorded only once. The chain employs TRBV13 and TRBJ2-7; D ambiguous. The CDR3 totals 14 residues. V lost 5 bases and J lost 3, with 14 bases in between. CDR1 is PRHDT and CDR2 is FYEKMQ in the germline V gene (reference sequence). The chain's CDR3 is CASSLARSLYEQYF. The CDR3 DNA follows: TGTGCCAGCAGCCTGGCCCGTAGCCTCTACGAGCAGTACTTC.

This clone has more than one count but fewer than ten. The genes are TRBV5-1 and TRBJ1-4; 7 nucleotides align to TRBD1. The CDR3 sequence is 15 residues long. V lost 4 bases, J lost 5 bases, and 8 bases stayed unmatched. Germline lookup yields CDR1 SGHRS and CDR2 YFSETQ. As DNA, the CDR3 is TGCGCCAGCAGCCAAACCGGGACAGCGAATGAAAAACTGTTTTTT. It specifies CASSQTGTANEKLFF.

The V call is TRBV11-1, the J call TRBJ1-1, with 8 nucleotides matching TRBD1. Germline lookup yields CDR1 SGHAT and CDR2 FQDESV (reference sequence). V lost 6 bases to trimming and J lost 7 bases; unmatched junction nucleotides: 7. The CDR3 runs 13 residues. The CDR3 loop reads CASRPTGVFEAFF. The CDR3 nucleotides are TGTGCCAGCAGACCGACAGGGGTCTTTGAAGCTTTCTTT.

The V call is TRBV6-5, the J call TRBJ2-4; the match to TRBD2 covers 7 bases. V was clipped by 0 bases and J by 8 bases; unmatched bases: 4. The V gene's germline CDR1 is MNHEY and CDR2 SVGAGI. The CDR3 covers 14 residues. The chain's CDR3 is CASSYSTSRDIQYF. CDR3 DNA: TGTGCCAGCAGTTACTCGACTAGCAGGGACATTCAGTACTTC.

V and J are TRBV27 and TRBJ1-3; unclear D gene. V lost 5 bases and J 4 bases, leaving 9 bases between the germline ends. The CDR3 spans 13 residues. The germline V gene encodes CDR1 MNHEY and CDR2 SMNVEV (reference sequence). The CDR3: CASSLSGGNTIYF. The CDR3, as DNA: TGTGCCAGCAGTCTGTCTGGCGGAAACACCATATATTTT.

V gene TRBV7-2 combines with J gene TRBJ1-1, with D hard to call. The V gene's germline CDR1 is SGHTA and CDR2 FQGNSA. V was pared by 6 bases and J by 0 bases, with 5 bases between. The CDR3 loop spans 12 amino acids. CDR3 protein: CASRLMNTEAFF. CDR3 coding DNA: TGTGCCAGCAGACTGATGAACACTGAAGCTTTCTTT.

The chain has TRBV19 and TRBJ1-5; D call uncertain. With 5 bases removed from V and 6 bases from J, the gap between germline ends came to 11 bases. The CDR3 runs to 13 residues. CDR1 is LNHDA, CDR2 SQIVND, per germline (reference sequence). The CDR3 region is CASSPAVTQPQHF. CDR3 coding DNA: TGTGCCAGTAGTCCCGCCGTTACTCAGCCCCAGCATTTT. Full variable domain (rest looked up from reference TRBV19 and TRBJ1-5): DGGITQSPKYLFRKEGQNVTLSCEQNLNHDAMYWYRQDPGQGLRLIYYSQIVNDFQKGDIAEGYSVSREKKESFPLTVTSAQKNPTAFYLCASSPAVTQPQHFGDGTRLSIL.

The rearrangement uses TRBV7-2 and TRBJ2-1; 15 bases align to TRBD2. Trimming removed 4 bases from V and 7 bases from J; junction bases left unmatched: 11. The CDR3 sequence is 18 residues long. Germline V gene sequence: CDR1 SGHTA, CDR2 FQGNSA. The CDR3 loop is CASSSPLRTSGGANEQFF. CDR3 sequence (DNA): TGTGCCAGCAGCTCCCCCCTCCGGACTAGCGGGGGGGCAAATGAGCAGTTCTTC. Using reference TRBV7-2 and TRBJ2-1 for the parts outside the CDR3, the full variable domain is GAGVSQSPSNKVTEKGKDVELRCDPISGHTALYWYRQSLGQGLEFLIYFQGNSAPDKSGLPSDRFSAERTGGSVSTLTIQRTQQEDSAVYLCASSSPLRTSGGANEQFFGPGTRLTVL.

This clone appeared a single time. CDR3 in DNA: TGCGCCAGCAGCCAGCTTAACACCGGGGAGCTGTTTTTT. Translation gives CASSQLNTGELFF. The genes are TRBV4-1 and TRBJ2-2; D is uncertain. V dropped 3 bases and J dropped 2 bases, with 4 bases sitting between them. CDR3 length: 13 amino acids. Germline lookup yields CDR1 MGHRA and CDR2 YSYEKL.

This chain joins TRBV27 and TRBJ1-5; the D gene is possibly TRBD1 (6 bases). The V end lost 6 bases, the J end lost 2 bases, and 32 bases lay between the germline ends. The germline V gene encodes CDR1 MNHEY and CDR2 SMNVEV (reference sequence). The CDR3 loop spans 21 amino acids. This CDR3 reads CASSPMAVGSGGARGNQPQHF. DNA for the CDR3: TGTGCCAGCAGCCCTATGGCCGTGGGGTCGGGGGGGGCGAGGGGCAATCAGCCCCAGCATTTT.